This paragraph covers one T cell receptor (beta chain) sequence. TCRdb processed the RT-PCR reads anew with MiXCR; each CDR3 protein has one entry. Of more than 450,000 distinct CDR3 sequences listed, 10% to 12% are singletons. CDR3 length: 13 residues. Trimming pared 4 bases from V and 5 bases from J, leaving 11 bases between. Germline V gives CDR1 MNHEY, CDR2 SVGAGI. The sample originates from a study of response to subunit inactivated influenza vaccine. The same sample was also used in a study of T cells expressing NK-cell markers. From that study: The TCR beta cDNA came from 5'RACE template switching with UMIs. Sorting in several experiments was restricted by an anti-gamma-delta TCR antibody to alpha-beta TCR T cells.

The material was PBMCs from blood, obtained on the day of vaccination. This chain connects TRBV6-5 to TRBJ1-1; D gene ambiguous. The sequence derives from a man aged 45-65 years who received an inactivated influenza vaccine. This chain's CDR3 is CASSFTRVTEAFF. In DNA form, the CDR3 reads TGTGCCAGCAGTTTTACAAGGGTGACTGAAGCTTTCTTT.